The 6 T cell receptor beta chains reported below all come from one sample, sequenced in a study. TCRdb ran MiXCR on the 5' RACE reads and lists one entry per CDR3 protein. The sample comprises about 13,000 distinct CDR3 sequences, 23% of which are singletons, and 3% rests with the top ten. Material: naive CD4+ T cells sorted from blood. Subset meaning: naive CD4+ T cells, CD4+CD45RA+CD25-. The receptor source for this set is a female donor with breast cancer.

The sample holds a few counts of this clonotype. The chain employs TRBV5-1 and TRBJ2-1; 9 bases are a match to TRBD2. The germline gives CDR1 SGHRS, CDR2 YFSETQ. This CDR3 has 15 amino acids. The junction had 11 bases not matched to a gene; V was cut back by 4 bases and J by 9 bases. For the CDR3, the DNA is TGCGCCAGCAGCGGGGATCCCGGGACTAGCACTGAGCAGTTCTTC. Translated, it gives CASSGDPGTSTEQFF.

In regard to this clonotype: Because the CDR3 is missing its conserved closing phenylalanine or tryptophan, this is likely a read error. The gene calls are TRBV5-5 and TRBJ1-5; the match to TRBD1 covers 8 bases. V lost 2 bases and J lost 3; bases outside the gene matches: 7. The germline gives CDR1 SGHKS, CDR2 YYEKEE (reference sequence). This CDR3 comprises 16 residues. In nucleotides, the CDR3 is TGTGCCAGCAGCTTTCGGACAGGGAGGGACAATCAGCCCCAGCATCTT. It codes for CASSFRTGRDNQPQHL.

This clonotype was found a few times. The rearrangement joins TRBV6-1 to TRBJ1-1, with D tentatively TRBD1 (6 bases). CDR3 length: 19 residues. Germline CDR1 MNHNS, CDR2 SASEGT. Trimming stripped 8 bases from V and 3 bases from J, with 31 bases between. CDR3 DNA: TGTGCCAGCCAAACCCATAGCGCGGGGGCTAAGGGACCCTACACTGAAGCTTTCTTT. Residues: CASQTHSAGAKGPYTEAFF.

This clonotype was counted many times. The chain couples TRBV7-9 to TRBJ1-1; 9 bases fit TRBD1. V lost 3 bases to trimming and J lost 6 bases; unmatched junction nucleotides: 2. This CDR3 has 13 amino acids. Germline values: CDR1 SEHNR, CDR2 FQNEAQ (reference sequence). This chain's CDR3 is CASSFTGGSEAFF. CDR3 in DNA: TGTGCCAGCAGCTTCACAGGGGGCTCTGAAGCTTTCTTT. Full variable domain (missing parts from reference TRBV7-9 and TRBJ1-1): DTGVSQNPRHKITKRGQNVTFRCDPISEHNRLYWYRQTLGQGPEFLTYFQNEAQLEKSRLLSDRFSAERPKGSFSTLEIQRTEQGDSAMYLCASSFTGGSEAFFGQGTRLTVV.

This clonotype was detected only a few times. This could be a read error, since a much larger clone is one nucleotide away. This rearrangement joins TRBV4-2 to TRBJ1-1, with D perhaps matching TRBD1 (5 bases). CDR3 length: 13 amino acids. V lost 5 bases, J lost 2 bases, and 9 bases lay in between. CDR1 is LGHNA and CDR2 is YNFKEQ in the germline V gene. The CDR3 sequence: CASSTGSNTEAFF. The DNA of the CDR3 is TGTGCCAGCAGCACAGGATCAAACACTGAAGCTTTCTTT.

A remark on this clonotype: The junction and the germline gene differ at one end; a read error may be behind it. This chain connects TRBV5-1 to TRBJ1-1; no clear D. The CDR3 length is 14 residues. Germline loops: CDR1 SGHRS, CDR2 YFSETQ. The CDR3 nucleotides are TGCGCCAGCAGCTTGGACGGGGTGAACACTGAAGCCCTCTTT. Translating it yields CASSLDGVNTEALF.